This T cell receptor beta chain was sequenced in a study of T-cell reconstitution after alpha-beta-depleted transplantation in children. Comment on this clonotype: Its cognate antigen is unknown.

Germline CDR1 LGHDT, CDR2 YNNKEL (reference sequence). This CDR3 is built from 15 residues. Trimming removed 1 base from V and 4 bases from J; junction bases left unmatched: 5. Unique molecular identifiers were used to barcode this TCRbeta library. MiXCR, run by TCRdb on the PCR reads, gives a single entry per CDR3 protein. The sample has fewer than 450,000 distinct CDR3 sequences; roughly 17% are singletons. General study points: Reportedly, only several hundred clones from non-depleted graft cells drove alpha-beta T-cell counts at about two months. Among T cells one year after transplant, newly produced cells accounted for most counts and diversity. It was surviving recipient T cells and thymic progenitors that gave some patients high TCRbeta diversity at day 60.

The TCR originated in a male patient aged 2 to 10 who had a stem cell transplant for acute lymphoblastic leukemia, so the T cells may come from the graft donor. The J gene is TRBJ2-3, the V gene TRBV3-1; 7 bases align to TRBD1. Sequencing was performed on PBMCs, mostly from graft donor cells, taken 360 days after TCRalphabeta/CD19-depleted stem cell transplant. The CDR3 sequence: CASSQGQGPPDTQYF. Here the CDR3 DNA reads TGTGCCAGCAGCCAAGGACAGGGACCACCAGATACGCAGTATTTT.